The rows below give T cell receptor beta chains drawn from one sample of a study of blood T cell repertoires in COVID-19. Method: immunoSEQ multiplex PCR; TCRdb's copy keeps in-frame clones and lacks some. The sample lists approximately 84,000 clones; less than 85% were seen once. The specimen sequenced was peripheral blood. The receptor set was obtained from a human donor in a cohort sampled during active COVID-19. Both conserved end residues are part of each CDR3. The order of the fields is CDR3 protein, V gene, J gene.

CDR3 protein: CASSGTGTQDTYNSPLHF
V gene: TRBV6-1
J gene: TRBJ1-6

CDR3 protein: CASSVEPGLNTEAFF
V gene: TRBV9
J gene: TRBJ1-1

CDR3 protein: CASSRERGTYEQYF
V gene: TRBV5-4
J gene: TRBJ2-7

CDR3 protein: CASSQHINYGYTF
V gene: TRBV7-2
J gene: TRBJ1-2

CDR3 protein: CASSLGRADSPLHF
V gene: TRBV5-6
J gene: TRBJ1-6

CDR3 protein: CASSPDWARQETQYF
V gene: TRBV18
J gene: TRBJ2-5

CDR3 protein: CASSLGSGVETQYF
V gene: TRBV5-8
J gene: TRBJ2-5

CDR3 protein: CASSQVVGTDMEETQYF
V gene: TRBV4-2
J gene: TRBJ2-5

CDR3 protein: CASSFSKLAGGPKETQYF
V gene: TRBV27
J gene: TRBJ2-5

CDR3 protein: CASSLGGNSYNEQFF
V gene: TRBV27
J gene: TRBJ2-1

CDR3 protein: CASSKASGANYGYTF
V gene: TRBV2
J gene: TRBJ1-2

CDR3 protein: CASSLYAQGAQPQHF
V gene: TRBV5-6
J gene: TRBJ1-5

CDR3 protein: CASSWPSGGGYNEQFF
V gene: TRBV5-4
J gene: TRBJ2-1

CDR3 protein: CASRFDRLNTEAFF
V gene: TRBV18
J gene: TRBJ1-1

CDR3 protein: CASSESGQGNYGYTF
V gene: TRBV18
J gene: TRBJ1-2

CDR3 protein: CASSFRTSGNNEQFF
V gene: TRBV7-2
J gene: TRBJ2-1

CDR3 protein: CASSSPSTGGWDTEAFF
V gene: TRBV5-4
J gene: TRBJ1-1

CDR3 protein: CASSFTTDRGDYGYTF
V gene: TRBV5-1
J gene: TRBJ1-2

CDR3 protein: CASSLEGGYEQYF
V gene: TRBV7-9
J gene: TRBJ2-7

CDR3 protein: CASSLGTGGSYNEQFF
V gene: TRBV18
J gene: TRBJ2-1

CDR3 protein: CASTSQEGSATEAFF
V gene: TRBV9
J gene: TRBJ1-1

CDR3 protein: CASSDTQGNQPQHF
V gene: TRBV3-1/TRBV3-2
J gene: TRBJ1-5

CDR3 protein: CASSLGGEKLFF
V gene: TRBV3-1/TRBV3-2
J gene: TRBJ1-4

CDR3 protein: CASSRLAGVTDTQYF
V gene: TRBV3-1/TRBV3-2
J gene: TRBJ2-3

CDR3 protein: CASSDRSYEQYF
V gene: TRBV6-1
J gene: TRBJ2-7

CDR3 protein: CASSLRERNEQFF
V gene: TRBV27
J gene: TRBJ2-1

CDR3 protein: CASSRSGGLGTEAFF
V gene: TRBV11-2
J gene: TRBJ1-1

CDR3 protein: CATSRRDRGYYGYTF
V gene: TRBV15
J gene: TRBJ1-2

CDR3 protein: CASSLNRGSEQFF
V gene: TRBV7-6
J gene: TRBJ2-1

CDR3 protein: CASTRGQGGIYEQFF
V gene: TRBV6-5
J gene: TRBJ2-1